This entry features one T cell receptor beta chain sequence. Its antigen is undetermined. Diagnostic assessment was based on clinical symptoms, serum thyroxine and TRAb, thyroid ultrasound and orbital computed tomography. The source of the sample is a study of T cells in Graves' hyperthyroidism and ophthalmopathy. General study findings and limits: Blood also carried most thyroid clonotypes expanded above 0.001. A model built on 13 V-J features separated ophthalmopathy from stable hyperthyroidism.

Amplified TCR beta CDR3 regions came from RNA transcripts. The TCR CDR3 first-round RT-PCR relied on the HTBI primer set. TCRdb passed the multiplex PCR reads through MiXCR, listing each CDR3 protein once. The repertoire holds 660,000 or so distinct CDR3 sequences, with roughly 45% as singletons. Trimming at V came to 6 bases and at J to 5 bases, leaving 7 bases not matched to a gene. The CDR3 consists of 14 residues. Germline V lookup: CDR1 SNHLY, CDR2 FYNNEI. The receptor's source is an adult man with Graves' disease, either hyperthyroidism or ophthalmopathy (not recorded which). Sequenced input: peripheral blood or thyroid tissue (not recorded which). The V call is TRBV2, the J call TRBJ1-5; TRBD1 agrees at 7 bases. The chain's CDR3 is CASRSTGDYQPQHF. CDR3 in DNA: TGTGCCAGCAGATCTACAGGGGACTATCAGCCCCAGCATTTT.